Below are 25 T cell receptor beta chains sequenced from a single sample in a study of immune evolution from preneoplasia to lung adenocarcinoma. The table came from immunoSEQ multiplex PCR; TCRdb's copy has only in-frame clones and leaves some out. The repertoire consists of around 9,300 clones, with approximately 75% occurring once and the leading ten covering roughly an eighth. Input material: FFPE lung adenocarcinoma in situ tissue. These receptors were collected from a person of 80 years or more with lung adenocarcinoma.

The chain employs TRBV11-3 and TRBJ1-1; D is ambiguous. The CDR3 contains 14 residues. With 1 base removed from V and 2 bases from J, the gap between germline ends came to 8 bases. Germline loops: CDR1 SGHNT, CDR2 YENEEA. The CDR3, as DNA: TGTGCCAGCAGCTTAGGGAGATCTAACACTGAAGCTTTCTTT. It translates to CASSLGRSNTEAFF.

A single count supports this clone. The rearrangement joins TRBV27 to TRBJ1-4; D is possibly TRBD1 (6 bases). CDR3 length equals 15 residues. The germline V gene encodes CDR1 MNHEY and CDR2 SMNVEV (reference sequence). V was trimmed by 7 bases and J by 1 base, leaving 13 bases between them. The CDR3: CASNRQGRTNEKLFF. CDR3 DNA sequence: TGTGCCAGCAACCGTCAGGGGCGAACTAATGAAAAACTGTTTTTT.

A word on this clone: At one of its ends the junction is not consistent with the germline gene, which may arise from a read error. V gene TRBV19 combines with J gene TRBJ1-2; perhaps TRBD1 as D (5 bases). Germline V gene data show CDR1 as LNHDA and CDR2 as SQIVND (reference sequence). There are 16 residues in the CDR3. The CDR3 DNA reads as TGTGCCAGTAGCATAGACCGGGGCGCCGACTCCTATGGCTACACCTTC. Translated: CASSIDRGADSYGYTF.

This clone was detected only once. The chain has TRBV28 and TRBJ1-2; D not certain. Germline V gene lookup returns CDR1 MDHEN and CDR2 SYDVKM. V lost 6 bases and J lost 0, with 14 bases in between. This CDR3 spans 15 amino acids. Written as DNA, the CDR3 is TGTGCCAGCAGCCCCGCGGACCCCCCTAACTATGGCTACACCTTC. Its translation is CASSPADPPNYGYTF.

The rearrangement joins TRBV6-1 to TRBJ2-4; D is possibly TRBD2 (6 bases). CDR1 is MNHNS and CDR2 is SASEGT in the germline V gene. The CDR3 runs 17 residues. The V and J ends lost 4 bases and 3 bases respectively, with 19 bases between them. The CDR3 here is CASSASQGLPVKNIQYF. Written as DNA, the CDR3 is TGTGCCAGCAGTGCCTCCCAGGGACTGCCAGTCAAAAACATTCAGTACTTC.

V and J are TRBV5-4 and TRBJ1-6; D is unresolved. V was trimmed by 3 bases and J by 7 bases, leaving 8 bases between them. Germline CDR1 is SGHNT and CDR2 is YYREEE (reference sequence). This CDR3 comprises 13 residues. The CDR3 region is CASSSNPNSPLHF. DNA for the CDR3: TGTGCCAGCAGCTCCAATCCAAATTCACCCCTCCACTTT.

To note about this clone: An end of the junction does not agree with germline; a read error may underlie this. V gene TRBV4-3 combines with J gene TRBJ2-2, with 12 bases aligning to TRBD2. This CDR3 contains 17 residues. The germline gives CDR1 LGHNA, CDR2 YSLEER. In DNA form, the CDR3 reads TGCGCCAGCAGCTTAACTAGCGGGGGGCCGAACGCCGGGGAGCTGTTTTTT. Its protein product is CASSLTSGGPNAGELFF.

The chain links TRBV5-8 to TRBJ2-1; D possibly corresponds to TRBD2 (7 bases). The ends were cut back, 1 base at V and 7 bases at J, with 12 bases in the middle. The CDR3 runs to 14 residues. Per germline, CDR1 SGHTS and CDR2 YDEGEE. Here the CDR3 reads CASSLRGGLNEQFF. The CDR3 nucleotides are TGTGCCAGCAGCTTGAGGGGGGGCCTTAATGAGCAGTTCTTC. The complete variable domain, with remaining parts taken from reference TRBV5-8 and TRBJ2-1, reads EAGVTQSPTHLIKTRGQQATLRCSPISGHTSVYWYQQALGLGLQFLLWYDEGEERNRGNFPPRFSGRQFPNYSSELNVNALELEDSALYLCASSLRGGLNEQFFGPGTRLTVL.

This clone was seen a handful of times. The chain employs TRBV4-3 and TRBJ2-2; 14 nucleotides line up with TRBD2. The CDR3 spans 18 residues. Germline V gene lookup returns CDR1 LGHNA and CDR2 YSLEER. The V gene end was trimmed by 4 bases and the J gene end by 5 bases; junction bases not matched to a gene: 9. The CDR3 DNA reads TGCGCCAGCAGCCCGGGACTAGCGGGGGCCTGGGGTACCGGGGAGCTGTTTTTT. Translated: CASSPGLAGAWGTGELFF.

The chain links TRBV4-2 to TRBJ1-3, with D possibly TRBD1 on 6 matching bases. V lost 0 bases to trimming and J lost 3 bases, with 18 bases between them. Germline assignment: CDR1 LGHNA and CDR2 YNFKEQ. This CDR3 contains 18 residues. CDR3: CASSQDLLTGPVGNTIYF. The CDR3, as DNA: TGTGCCAGCAGCCAAGATCTTTTGACAGGTCCCGTTGGAAACACCATATATTTT.

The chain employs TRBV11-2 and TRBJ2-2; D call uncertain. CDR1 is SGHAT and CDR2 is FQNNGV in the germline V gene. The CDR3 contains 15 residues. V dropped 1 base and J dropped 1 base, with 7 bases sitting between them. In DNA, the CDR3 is TGTGCCAGCAGCTTAGTGGCAGGGAACACCGGGGAGCTGTTTTTT. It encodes CASSLVAGNTGELFF.

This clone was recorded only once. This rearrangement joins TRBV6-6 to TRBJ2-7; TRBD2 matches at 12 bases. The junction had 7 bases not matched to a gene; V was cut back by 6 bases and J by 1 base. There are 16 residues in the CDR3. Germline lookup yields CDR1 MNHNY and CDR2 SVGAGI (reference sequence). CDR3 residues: CASRRGLAGTSYEQYF. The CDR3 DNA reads TGTGCCAGCAGGCGAGGACTAGCGGGAACGTCCTACGAGCAGTACTTC.

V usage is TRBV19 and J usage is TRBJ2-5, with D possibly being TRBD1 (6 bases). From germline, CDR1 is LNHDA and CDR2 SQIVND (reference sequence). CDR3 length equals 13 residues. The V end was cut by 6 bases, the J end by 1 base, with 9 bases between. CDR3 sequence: CASSGTIQETQYF. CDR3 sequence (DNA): TGTGCCAGTAGCGGGACAATCCAAGAGACCCAGTACTTC.

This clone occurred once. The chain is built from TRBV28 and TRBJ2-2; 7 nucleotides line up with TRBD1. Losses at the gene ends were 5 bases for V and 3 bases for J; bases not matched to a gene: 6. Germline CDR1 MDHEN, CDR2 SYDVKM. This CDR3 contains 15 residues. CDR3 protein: CASSEMTGYTGELFF. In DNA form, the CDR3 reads TGTGCCAGCAGTGAGATGACAGGGTACACCGGGGAGCTGTTTTTT.

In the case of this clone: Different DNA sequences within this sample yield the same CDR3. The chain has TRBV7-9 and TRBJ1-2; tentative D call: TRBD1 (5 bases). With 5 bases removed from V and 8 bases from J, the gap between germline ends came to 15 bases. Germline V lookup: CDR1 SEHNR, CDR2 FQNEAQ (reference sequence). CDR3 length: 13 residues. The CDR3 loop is CASSPVGGSGYTF. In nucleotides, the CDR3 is TGTGCCAGCAGCCCGGTCGGGGGATCGGGCTACACCTTC.

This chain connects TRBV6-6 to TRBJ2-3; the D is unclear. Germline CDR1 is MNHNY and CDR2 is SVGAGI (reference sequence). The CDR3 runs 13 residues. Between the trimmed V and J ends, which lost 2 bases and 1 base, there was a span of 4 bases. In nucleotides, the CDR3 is TGTGCCAGCAGTTACGTAGGCACAGATACGCAGTATTTT. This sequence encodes CASSYVGTDTQYF.

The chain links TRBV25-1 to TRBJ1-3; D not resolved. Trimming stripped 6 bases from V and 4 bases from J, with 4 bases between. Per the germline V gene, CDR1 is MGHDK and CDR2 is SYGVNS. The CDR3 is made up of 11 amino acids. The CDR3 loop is CASSPGNTIYF. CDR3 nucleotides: TGTGCCAGCAGCCCAGGAAACACCATATATTTT.

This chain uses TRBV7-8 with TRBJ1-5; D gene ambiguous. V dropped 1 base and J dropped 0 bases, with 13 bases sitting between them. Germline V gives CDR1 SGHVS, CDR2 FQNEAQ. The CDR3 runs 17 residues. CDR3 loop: CASSLVAGVYSNQPQHF. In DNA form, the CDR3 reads TGTGCCAGCAGCTTAGTCGCCGGGGTATATAGCAATCAGCCCCAGCATTTT.

The CDR3 DNA is TGCGCCGCCGCGGGCTGTTCTGAAGCTTTCTTT. It yields the protein CAAAGCSEAFF. V gene TRBV23-1 combines with J gene TRBJ1-1; D gene ambiguous. TRBV23-1 is an open reading frame whose function is uncertain. The CDR3 sequence is 11 residues long. Trimming took 11 bases from V and 6 from J, leaving 13 bases between them.

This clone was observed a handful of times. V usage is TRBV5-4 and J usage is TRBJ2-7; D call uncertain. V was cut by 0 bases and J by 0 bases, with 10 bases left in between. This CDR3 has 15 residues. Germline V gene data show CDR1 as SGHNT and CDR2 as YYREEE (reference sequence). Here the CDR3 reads CASSLGRDSSYEQYF. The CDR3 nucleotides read TGTGCCAGCAGCTTGGGACGCGATAGCTCCTACGAGCAGTACTTC.

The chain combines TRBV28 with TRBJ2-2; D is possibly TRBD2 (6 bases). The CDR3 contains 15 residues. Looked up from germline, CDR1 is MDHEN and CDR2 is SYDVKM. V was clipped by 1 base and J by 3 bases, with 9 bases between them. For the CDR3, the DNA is TGTGCCAGCAGTTTATCGGAGGGTTACACCGGGGAGCTGTTTTTT. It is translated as CASSLSEGYTGELFF.

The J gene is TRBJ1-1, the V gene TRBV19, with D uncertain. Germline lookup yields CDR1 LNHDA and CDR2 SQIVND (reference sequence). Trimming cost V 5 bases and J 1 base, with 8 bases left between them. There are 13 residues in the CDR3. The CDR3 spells CASSADANTEAFF. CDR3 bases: TGTGCCAGTAGTGCGGACGCGAACACTGAAGCTTTCTTT.

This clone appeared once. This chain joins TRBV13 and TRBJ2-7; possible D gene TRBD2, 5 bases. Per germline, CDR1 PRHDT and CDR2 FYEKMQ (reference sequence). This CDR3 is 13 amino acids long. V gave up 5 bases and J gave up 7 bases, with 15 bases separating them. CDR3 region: CASSATRTGEQYF. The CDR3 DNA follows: TGTGCCAGCAGCGCAACTAGGACGGGGGAGCAGTACTTC.

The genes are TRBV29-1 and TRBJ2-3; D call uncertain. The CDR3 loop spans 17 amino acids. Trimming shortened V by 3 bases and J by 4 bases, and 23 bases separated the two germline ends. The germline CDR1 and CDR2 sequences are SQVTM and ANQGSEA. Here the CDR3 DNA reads TGCAGCGTTGATAAAGGTCTTCTCCCTCTTAGGGCAGATACGCAGTATTTT. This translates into CSVDKGLLPLRADTQYF.

The CDR3 nucleotides are TGCAGCGTTGAAGGGGGATCCCTAGGAGCTTTCTTT. It codes for CSVEGGSLGAFF. V usage is TRBV29-1 and J usage is TRBJ1-1; D is unresolved. Looked up from germline, CDR1 is SQVTM and CDR2 is ANQGSEA. The CDR3 runs 12 residues. V gave up 1 base and J gave up 10 bases, with 13 bases separating them.